These 2 T cell receptor beta chains were sequenced from one sample in a study of shared clonotypes between healthy human individuals. TCRdb's table, derived via immunoSEQ multiplex PCR, lists solely in-frame clones and lacks some. The table includes a few million clones, over 85% detected once. What was sequenced was naive CD4+ T cells from PBMCs. Described subset: CD45RA+ positively selected. Every receptor here comes from a man aged 18 to 29 in good health. Some clones in this sample may be carry-over from other donors' samples.

With respect to this clone: Other DNA sequences within the sample encode an identical CDR3. The genes are TRBV7-2 and TRBJ2-5; D unresolved. Germline-derived CDR1 and CDR2 are SGHTA and FQGNSA. Trimming removed 5 bases at V and 5 bases at J, with 6 bases between. The CDR3 loop spans 11 amino acids. The CDR3 nucleotides are TGTGCCAGCAGCCCCGCCGAGACCCAGTACTTC. Its protein is CASSPAETQYF.

The chain combines TRBV4-2 with TRBJ2-5, with D uncertain. Germline V gene lookup returns CDR1 LGHNA and CDR2 YNFKEQ. Trimming stripped 4 bases from V and 5 bases from J, with 14 bases between. This CDR3 comprises 14 residues. The CDR3 is CASSPSRLGETQYF. CDR3 sequence (DNA): TGTGCCAGCAGCCCCTCTCGGTTGGGGGAGACCCAGTACTTC.